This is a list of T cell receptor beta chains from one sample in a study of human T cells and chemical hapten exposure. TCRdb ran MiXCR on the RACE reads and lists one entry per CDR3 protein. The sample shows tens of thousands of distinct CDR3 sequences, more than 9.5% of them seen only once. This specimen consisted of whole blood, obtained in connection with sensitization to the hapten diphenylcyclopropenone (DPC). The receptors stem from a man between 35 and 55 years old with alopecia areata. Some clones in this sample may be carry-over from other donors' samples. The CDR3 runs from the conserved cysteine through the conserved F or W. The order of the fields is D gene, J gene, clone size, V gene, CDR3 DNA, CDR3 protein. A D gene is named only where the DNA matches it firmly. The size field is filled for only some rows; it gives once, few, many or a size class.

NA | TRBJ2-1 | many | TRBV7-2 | TGTGCCAGCAGCTTGGGGGCAACGAACTACAATGAGCAGTTCTTC | CASSLGATNYNEQFF
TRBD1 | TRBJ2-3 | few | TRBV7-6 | TGTGCCAGCAGGACGGGACAGGGGGCAACAGATACGCAGTATTTT | CASRTGQGATDTQYF
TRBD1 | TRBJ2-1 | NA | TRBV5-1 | TGCGCCACCCGGGAAGGGACAGGGACCGATGAGCAGTTCTTC | CATREGTGTDEQFF
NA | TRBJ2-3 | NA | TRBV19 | TGTGCCAGTAGTTGGCAGACAAGCACAGATACGCAGTATTTT | CASSWQTSTDTQYF
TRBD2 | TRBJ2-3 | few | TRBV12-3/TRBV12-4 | TGTGCCAGCAGGATAGCGGGACTCCGCACAGATACGCAGTATTTT | CASRIAGLRTDTQYF
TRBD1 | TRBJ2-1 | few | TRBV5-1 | TGCGCCAGCAGAGAGACAGGGGGGAATGAGCAGTTCTTC | CASRETGGNEQFF
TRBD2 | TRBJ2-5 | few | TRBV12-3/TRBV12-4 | TGTGCCAGCAGCTCTAGAGCGGGAGCGGCGTACTTC | CASSSRAGAAYF
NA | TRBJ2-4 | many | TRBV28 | TGTGCCAGCAGACCCCCGGGGGTGAAAAACATTCAGTACTTC | CASRPPGVKNIQYF
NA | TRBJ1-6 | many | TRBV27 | TGTGCCAGCAGAACGACCCAGGCAGGGTCACCCCTCCACTTT | CASRTTQAGSPLHF
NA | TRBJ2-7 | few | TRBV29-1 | TGCAGCGTTGAAGGGGGTACCCCCTACGAGCAGTACTTC | CSVEGGTPYEQYF
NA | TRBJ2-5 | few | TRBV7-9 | TGTGCCAGCAGCGTGACAGTCACGGAGACCCAGTACTTC | CASSVTVTETQYF
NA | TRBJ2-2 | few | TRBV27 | TGTGCCAGCAGTTTTCCGAACACCGGGGAGCTGTTTTTT | CASSFPNTGELFF
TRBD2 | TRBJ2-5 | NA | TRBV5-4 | TGTGCCAGCAGCACCCGAGCTAGCGGCCAAGAGACCCAGTACTTC | CASSTRASGQETQYF
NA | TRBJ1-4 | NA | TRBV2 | TGTGCCAGCAGAAGGTCGCGGACATTGCACGAAAAACTGTTTTTT | CASRRSRTLHEKLFF
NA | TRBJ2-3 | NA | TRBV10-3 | TGTGCCACCACAGAAGCGCGGGGCAGCACAGATACGCAGTATTTT | CATTEARGSTDTQYF
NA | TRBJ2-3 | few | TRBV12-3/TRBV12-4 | TGTGCCAGCAGCCCGCAGGGGCTCATACCTACAGATACGCAGTATTTT | CASSPQGLIPTDTQYF
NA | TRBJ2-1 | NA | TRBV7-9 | TGTGCCAGCAGCTTAGACGACAATGAGCAGTTCTTC | CASSLDDNEQFF
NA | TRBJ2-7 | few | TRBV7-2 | TGTGCCAGCAGCTTAGAATCAACGGGGGCGTCCTACGAGCAGTACTTC | CASSLESTGASYEQYF
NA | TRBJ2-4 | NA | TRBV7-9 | TGTGCCAGCAGCTTAGGAGGTACTAACATTCAGTACTTC | CASSLGGTNIQYF
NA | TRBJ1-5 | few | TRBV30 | TGTGCCTGGGGGGACCTAGGAAATCAGCCCCAGCATTTT | CAWGDLGNQPQHF
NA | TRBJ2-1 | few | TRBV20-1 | TGCAGTGCTAGAGATCGAGTAGCATACAATGAGCAGTTCTTC | CSARDRVAYNEQFF
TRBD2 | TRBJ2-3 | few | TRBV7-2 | TGTGCCAGCAGCTCTAGCGGGAGAGCAGATACGCAGTATTTT | CASSSSGRADTQYF
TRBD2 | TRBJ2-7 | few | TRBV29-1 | TGCAGCGTCCATTTAGCGGGAGGGCCTGACGAGCAGTACTTC | CSVHLAGGPDEQYF
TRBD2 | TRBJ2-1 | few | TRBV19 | TGTGCCAGTAGTCCCAGGACTAGCGGGTGGAACAATGAGCAGTTCTTC | CASSPRTSGWNNEQFF
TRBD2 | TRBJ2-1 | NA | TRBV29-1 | TGCAGCGTTGAGGGACTAGCGGGAGGGCCTCAGTTCTTC | CSVEGLAGGPQFF
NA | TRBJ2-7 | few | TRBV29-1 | TGCAGCGTTGCGGTGACAGCCTCCTACGAGCAGTACTTC | CSVAVTASYEQYF
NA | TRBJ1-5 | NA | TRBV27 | TGTGCCAGCAGTTTAATTTATAGCAATCAGCCCCAGCATTTT | CASSLIYSNQPQHF
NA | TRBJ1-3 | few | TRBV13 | TGTGCCAGCAAGGGGGGAAGCTCTGGAAACACCATATATTTT | CASKGGSSGNTIYF
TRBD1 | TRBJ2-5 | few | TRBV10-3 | TGTGCCACCCGGACAGGCCAAGAGACCCAGTACTTC | CATRTGQETQYF
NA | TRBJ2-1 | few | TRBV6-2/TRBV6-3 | TGTGCCAGCAGCCCCACTAGCTGGGACGTTCTCAATGAGCAGTTCTTC | CASSPTSWDVLNEQFF
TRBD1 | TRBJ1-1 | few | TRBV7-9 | TGTGCCAGCAGCTCCACGGGACAGCTGAACACTGAAGCTTTCTTT | CASSSTGQLNTEAFF
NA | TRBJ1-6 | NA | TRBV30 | TGTGCCTGGAGCCCCGGGAGGTTTAGCTCCTATAATTCACCCCTCCACTTT | CAWSPGRFSSYNSPLHF
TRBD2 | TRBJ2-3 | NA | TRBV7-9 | TGTGCCAGCAGCTCGGGACTAGCGTACACAGATACGCAGTATTTT | CASSSGLAYTDTQYF
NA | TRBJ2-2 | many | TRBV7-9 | TGTGCCAGCAGCTTAGGAGGGTCCGGGGAGCTGTTTTTT | CASSLGGSGELFF
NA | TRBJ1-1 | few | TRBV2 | TGTGCCAGCAGTCAAGTACCAGCCGTTATGAACACTGAAGCTTTCTTT | CASSQVPAVMNTEAFF
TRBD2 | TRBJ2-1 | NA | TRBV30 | TGTGCCTGGAGTGACGTCCACACCAGCGGGAGGGGTAATGAGCAGTTCTTC | CAWSDVHTSGRGNEQFF
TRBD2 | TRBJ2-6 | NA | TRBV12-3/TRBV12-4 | TGTGCCAGCAGTCCCCAAGTGGTGATAGCGGGAGCCCCCGGGGCCAACGTCCTGACTTTC | CASSPQVVIAGAPGANVLTF
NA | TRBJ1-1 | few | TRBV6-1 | TGTGCCAGCAGTGAAGCCCAGGGTACGGAAGCTTTCTTT | CASSEAQGTEAFF
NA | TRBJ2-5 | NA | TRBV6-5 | TGTGCCAGCAGCTCTGGACAGACCCAGGGTGGGACCCAGTACTTC | CASSSGQTQGGTQYF
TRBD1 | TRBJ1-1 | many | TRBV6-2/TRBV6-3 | TGTGCCAGCAGTTACAGGCCAGGGGGGTTTGTCACTGAAGCTTTCTTT | CASSYRPGGFVTEAFF
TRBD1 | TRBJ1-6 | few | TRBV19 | TGTGCCAGTAGTATGGGGACAGGGGGCGCGAGATCACCCCTCCACTTT | CASSMGTGGARSPLHF
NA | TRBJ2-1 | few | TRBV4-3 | TGCGCCAGCAGCCAAGAACTAGTCTCCTACAATGAGCAGTTCTTC | CASSQELVSYNEQFF
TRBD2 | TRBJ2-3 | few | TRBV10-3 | TGTGCCATCAGTGAGGGAAGACTAGCGGGAGGGCCTTCTGATACGCAGTATTTT | CAISEGRLAGGPSDTQYF
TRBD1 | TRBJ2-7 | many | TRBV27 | TGTGCCAGCAGTTCGTCAGGACAGGGTACCTACGAGCAGTACTTC | CASSSSGQGTYEQYF
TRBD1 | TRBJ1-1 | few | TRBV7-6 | TGTGCCAGCAGCTTAGGGGACAGGGGTGAAGCTTTCTTT | CASSLGDRGEAFF
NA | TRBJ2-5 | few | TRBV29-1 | TGCAGCGTTCGGGCTGGGGCTAGCTCGGGGACCCAGTACTTC | CSVRAGASSGTQYF
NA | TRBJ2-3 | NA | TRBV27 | TGTGCCAGCAGTTTGCGGCCCACAGATACGCAGTATTTT | CASSLRPTDTQYF
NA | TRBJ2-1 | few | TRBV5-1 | TGCGCCAGCAGATTTGGAACTGATAACACGAATGAGCAGTTCTTC | CASRFGTDNTNEQFF
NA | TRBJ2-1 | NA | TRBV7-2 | TGTGCCAGCAGCTTAGCGCTAGCACAGAACAATGAGCAGTTCTTC | CASSLALAQNNEQFF
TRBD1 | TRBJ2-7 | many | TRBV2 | TGTGCCAGCAGTTCTGCAGGGGGAGAGTACGAGCAGTACTTC | CASSSAGGEYEQYF
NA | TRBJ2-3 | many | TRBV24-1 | TGTGCCACCAGTGATTCCTGGGGGTTTACAGATACGCAGTATTTT | CATSDSWGFTDTQYF
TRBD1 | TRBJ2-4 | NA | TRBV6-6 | TGTGCCAGCAGTCAAGGAAACAGGGGCCGGGGAGACATTCAGTACTTC | CASSQGNRGRGDIQYF
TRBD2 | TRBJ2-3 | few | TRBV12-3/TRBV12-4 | TGTGCCAGCAGTCCCTCTAGCGGGTTGACAGATACGCAGTATTTT | CASSPSSGLTDTQYF